The 25 T cell receptor beta chains reported below all come from one sample, sequenced in a study of blood T cell repertoires in COVID-19. Assay used: immunoSEQ multiplex PCR; TCRdb lists only in-frame clones, some missing. The table lists approximately 150,000 clones, 85% to 90% of them singletons, with approximately 2.8% in the top ten. Material: peripheral blood. These receptors all come from an older woman with active COVID-19.

The chain joins TRBV5-5 to TRBJ1-5; D uncertain. The CDR3 length is 13 residues. V shed 2 bases and J shed 9 bases, with 12 bases lying between them. Germline assignment: CDR1 SGHKS and CDR2 YYEKEE (reference sequence). The CDR3 DNA follows: TGTGCCAGCAGCTTCGGAGGGTATGGGCCCCAGCATTTT. Protein product: CASSFGGYGPQHF.

The chain carries TRBV5-1 and TRBJ1-2, with D possibly being TRBD1 (5 bases). Per germline, CDR1 SGHRS and CDR2 YFSETQ. This CDR3 has 17 amino acids. Trimming removed 6 bases from V and 4 bases from J, with 25 bases in between. CDR3 protein: CASKSSVDSRFVYGYTF. CDR3 DNA: TGCGCCAGCAAAAGCTCCGTCGACAGCCGATTTGTCTATGGCTACACCTTC.

The genes are TRBV6-2 or TRBV6-3 and TRBJ1-1; D is perhaps TRBD1 (6 bases). CDR1 is MNHEY, CDR2 SVGEGT, per germline. The V end lost 0 bases, the J end lost 1 base, and 15 bases lay between the germline ends. CDR3 size: 17 residues. The DNA for the CDR3 is TGTGCCAGCAGTTACTCCAGCGGGACACCCGCGAACACTGAAGCTTTCTTT. Residues: CASSYSSGTPANTEAFF.

This chain links TRBV6-2 or TRBV6-3 with TRBJ2-1; TRBD1 agrees at 8 bases. V shed 7 bases and J 0 bases; nucleotides not matched to a gene: 14. The CDR3 covers 18 residues. The germline CDR1 and CDR2 sequences are MNHEY and SVGEGT. CDR3 sequence (DNA): TGTGCCAGCACCCCTAATCCAACAGGGGGAGTCTCCTACAATGAGCAGTTCTTC. Protein sequence: CASTPNPTGGVSYNEQFF.

The V call is TRBV9, the J call TRBJ2-5, with D perhaps matching TRBD2 (5 bases). Deletions cut 4 bases from V and 5 bases from J, with 18 bases between. The V gene's germline CDR1 is SGDLS and CDR2 YYNGEE. The CDR3 contains 15 residues. CDR3 region: CASSPNGLGGETQYF. In DNA, the CDR3 is TGTGCCAGCAGCCCAAACGGGCTAGGCGGGGAGACCCAGTACTTC.

The chain has TRBV5-1 and TRBJ2-7; 12 bases fit TRBD2. J lost 5 bases, V lost 6 bases, and 9 bases had no gene match. The germline V gene has CDR1 SGHRS and CDR2 YFSETQ. The CDR3 runs 15 residues. The DNA for the CDR3 is TGCGCCAGCACCCTGCGGCTAGCGGGAGGGGACGAGCAGTACTTC. This translates into CASTLRLAGGDEQYF.

The chain joins TRBV7-3 to TRBJ1-2; D possibly corresponds to TRBD1 (6 bases). Germline V gene data show CDR1 as SGHTA and CDR2 as FQGTGA. Trimming stripped 5 bases from V and 3 bases from J, with 22 bases between. This CDR3 is built from 17 residues. This CDR3 is CASSLMGSSGDHYGYTF. The CDR3 DNA sequence: TGTGCCAGCAGCCTAATGGGGTCATCAGGGGACCACTATGGCTACACCTTC.

This clone has a single count. This chain links TRBV6-6 with TRBJ2-7; TRBD1 aligns across 7 bases. The CDR3 has 14 residues. CDR1 is MNHNY, CDR2 SVGAGI, per germline (reference sequence). The trim removed 5 bases at V and 3 bases at J, leaving 7 bases unmatched. The DNA of the CDR3 is TGTGCCAGCAGTGGTACACAGGGGCTCTACGAGCAGTACTTC. Translated, it gives CASSGTQGLYEQYF.

The chain carries TRBV7-2 and TRBJ1-5; perhaps TRBD1 as D (5 bases). The ends were cut back, 6 bases at V and 5 bases at J, with 20 bases in the middle. The length of the CDR3 is 16 residues. CDR1 is SGHTA, CDR2 FQGNSA, per germline. CDR3 in amino acids: CASSSPWGVWDQPQHF. The CDR3 bases are TGTGCCAGCAGTTCACCGTGGGGGGTTTGGGATCAGCCCCAGCATTTT.

V and J are TRBV7-9 and TRBJ2-1, with TRBD1 matching 8 bases. The V gene's germline CDR1 is SEHNR and CDR2 FQNEAQ (reference sequence). V lost 5 bases, J lost 4 bases, and 13 bases stayed unmatched. The CDR3 is 17 amino acids. The CDR3 region is CASSPRTGQGDYNEQFF. The CDR3, as DNA: TGTGCCAGCAGCCCAAGAACAGGACAGGGAGATTACAATGAGCAGTTCTTC.

This chain joins TRBV7-2 and TRBJ1-4; 7 nucleotides match TRBD1. Germline loops: CDR1 SGHTA, CDR2 FQGNSA. With V trimmed by 5 bases and J by 13 bases, 13 bases remained unmatched. The CDR3 contains 14 residues. The CDR3 DNA sequence: TGTGCCAGCAGCCACCAAAGAACAGGGGCGGTACTGTTTTTT. Translating it yields CASSHQRTGAVLFF.

This chain uses TRBV3-1 (or the pseudogene TRBV3-2) with TRBJ1-1; 10 bases line up with TRBD1. The CDR3 spans 14 residues. The J segment lost 4 bases and the V segment lost 4 bases, leaving 3 bases of the junction unmatched. Germline V CDR1 and CDR2: LGHDT, YNNKEL (reference sequence). The CDR3 region is CASSRGQGGTEAFF. Here the CDR3 DNA reads TGTGCCAGCAGCCGCGGACAGGGGGGCACTGAAGCTTTCTTT.

The V call is TRBV2, the J call TRBJ2-3; 10 bases line up with TRBD1. The V gene's germline CDR1 is SNHLY and CDR2 FYNNEI. V trimming: 6 bases; J trimming: 6 bases; junction bases outside the gene matches: 6. This CDR3 has 14 residues. CDR3: CASSRDRGPDTQYF. The CDR3, as DNA: TGTGCCAGCAGCCGGGACAGGGGCCCGGATACGCAGTATTTT.

This chain joins TRBV11-2 and TRBJ1-2, with 9 bases identical to TRBD1. CDR3 size: 15 residues. Trimming at V came to 5 bases and at J to 5 bases, leaving 9 bases not matched to a gene. Germline assignment: CDR1 SGHAT and CDR2 FQNNGV. In DNA, the CDR3 is TGTGCCAGCAGCCCCAGGACAGGGGCTCAATATGGCTACACCTTC. Amino acids: CASSPRTGAQYGYTF. The whole variable domain, filled in from reference TRBV11-2 and TRBJ1-2, reads EAGVAQSPRYKIIEKRQSVAFWCNPISGHATLYWYQQILGQGPKLLIQFQNNGVVDDSQLPKDRFSAERLKGVDSTLKIQPAKLEDSAVYLCASSPRTGAQYGYTFGSGTRLTVV.

CDR3 in DNA: TGTGCCAGCAGTTCTGGGGGGGTGACCGCGCACACCATATATTTT. Its protein is CASSSGGVTAHTIYF. The chain couples TRBV28 to TRBJ1-3; D perhaps matches TRBD1 (5 bases). From germline, CDR1 is MDHEN and CDR2 SYDVKM. CDR3 size: 15 residues. The V end was cut by 4 bases, the J end by 8 bases, with 18 bases between.

This clone was detected only once. This chain uses TRBV7-9 with TRBJ2-3, with 8 bases fitting TRBD2. V gave up 5 bases and J gave up 1 base; unmatched junction bases: 14. The CDR3 length is 18 residues. Germline lookup yields CDR1 SEHNR and CDR2 FQNEAQ (reference sequence). CDR3 in amino acids: CASSPLYGRDRGTDTQYF. The CDR3, as DNA: TGTGCCAGCAGCCCCTTGTACGGGAGGGATCGGGGCACAGATACGCAGTATTTT.

V gene TRBV19 combines with J gene TRBJ2-1; D is unclear. This CDR3 contains 13 residues. With 5 bases removed from V and 5 bases from J, the gap between germline ends came to 10 bases. CDR1 LNHDA and CDR2 SQIVND come from the germline V gene (reference sequence). The DNA for the CDR3 is TGTGCCAGTAGTTCCCTAGTCCACAATGAGCAGTTCTTC. Encoded protein: CASSSLVHNEQFF.

This clone came up once. The CDR3 loop reads CASSLGASSNYGYTF. The CDR3 nucleotides read TGTGCCAGCAGCTTAGGGGCGAGCTCTAACTATGGCTACACCTTC. The rearrangement joins TRBV11-2 to TRBJ1-2; D gene unclear. The germline CDR1 and CDR2 sequences are SGHAT and FQNNGV. There are 15 residues in the CDR3. The V end lost 1 base, the J end lost 0 bases, and 9 bases lay between the germline ends.

The genes are TRBV7-9 and TRBJ2-7; 9 positions agree with TRBD1. The V gene end was trimmed by 1 base and the J gene end by 2 bases; junction bases not matched to a gene: 0. This CDR3 has 14 amino acids. Germline V lookup: CDR1 SEHNR, CDR2 FQNEAQ (reference sequence). Here the CDR3 DNA reads TGTGCCAGCAGCTTAGGGACAGGGGCCTACGAGCAGTACTTC. Protein product: CASSLGTGAYEQYF.

The V gene is TRBV29-1, the J gene TRBJ1-2, with D maybe TRBD1 (5 bases). The germline gives CDR1 SQVTM, CDR2 ANQGSEA. This CDR3 is built from 13 residues. Trimming pared 6 bases from V and 4 bases from J, leaving 15 bases between. The CDR3 is CSVQIGVFYGYTF. Written as DNA, the CDR3 is TGCAGCGTCCAGATAGGGGTTTTCTATGGCTACACCTTC.

The gene calls are TRBV7-2 and TRBJ2-5; 14 nucleotides agree with TRBD2. The V gene end was trimmed by 5 bases and the J gene end by 2 bases; junction bases not matched to a gene: 4. The CDR3 covers 16 residues. Per the germline V gene, CDR1 is SGHTA and CDR2 is FQGNSA. The CDR3 DNA reads TGTGCCAGCAGCCCACGGACTAGCGGGAGGCAAGAGACCCAGTACTTC. Residues: CASSPRTSGRQETQYF.

The rearrangement links TRBV19 to TRBJ2-6, with D possibly being TRBD2 (5 bases). Germline CDR1 and CDR2: LNHDA and SQIVND (reference sequence). CDR3 size: 16 residues. Trimming stripped 3 bases from V and 3 bases from J, with 12 bases between. This CDR3 reads CASSIRGGGGANVLTF. CDR3 bases: TGTGCCAGTAGTATTCGAGGAGGTGGTGGGGCCAACGTCCTGACTTTC. The entire variable domain, with the rest obtained from reference TRBV19 and TRBJ2-6, is as follows: DGGITQSPKYLFRKEGQNVTLSCEQNLNHDAMYWYRQDPGQGLRLIYYSQIVNDFQKGDIAEGYSVSREKKESFPLTVTSAQKNPTAFYLCASSIRGGGGANVLTFGAGSRLTVL.

The rearrangement uses TRBV19 and TRBJ1-1, with TRBD1 matching 10 bases. The CDR3 is made up of 15 amino acids. V trimming: 5 bases; J trimming: 0 bases; junction bases outside the gene matches: 3. Germline V CDR1 and CDR2: LNHDA, SQIVND (reference sequence). The CDR3 DNA follows: TGTGCCAGTAGTTTGGGACAGGGGCTGAACACTGAAGCTTTCTTT. It encodes CASSLGQGLNTEAFF.

This chain links TRBV19 with TRBJ1-2; 10 bases line up with TRBD1. Germline loops: CDR1 LNHDA, CDR2 SQIVND (reference sequence). The CDR3 loop spans 16 amino acids. Losses at the gene ends were 7 bases for V and 1 base for J; bases not matched to a gene: 9. The CDR3 region is CASTLTGGADNYGYTF. For the CDR3, the DNA is TGTGCCAGTACCTTGACAGGGGGCGCCGATAACTATGGCTACACCTTC.

The V and J genes are TRBV10-3 and TRBJ1-5, with TRBD1 identical over 10 bases. This CDR3 has 14 residues. The V and J ends lost 10 bases and 6 bases, in that order; junction bases with no gene match: 9. Germline assignment: CDR1 ENHRY and CDR2 SYGVKD. The CDR3 coding sequence is TGTGCCACCGGACCGGGACAGGGGTTTCAGCCCCAGCATTTT. Amino acids: CATGPGQGFQPQHF.